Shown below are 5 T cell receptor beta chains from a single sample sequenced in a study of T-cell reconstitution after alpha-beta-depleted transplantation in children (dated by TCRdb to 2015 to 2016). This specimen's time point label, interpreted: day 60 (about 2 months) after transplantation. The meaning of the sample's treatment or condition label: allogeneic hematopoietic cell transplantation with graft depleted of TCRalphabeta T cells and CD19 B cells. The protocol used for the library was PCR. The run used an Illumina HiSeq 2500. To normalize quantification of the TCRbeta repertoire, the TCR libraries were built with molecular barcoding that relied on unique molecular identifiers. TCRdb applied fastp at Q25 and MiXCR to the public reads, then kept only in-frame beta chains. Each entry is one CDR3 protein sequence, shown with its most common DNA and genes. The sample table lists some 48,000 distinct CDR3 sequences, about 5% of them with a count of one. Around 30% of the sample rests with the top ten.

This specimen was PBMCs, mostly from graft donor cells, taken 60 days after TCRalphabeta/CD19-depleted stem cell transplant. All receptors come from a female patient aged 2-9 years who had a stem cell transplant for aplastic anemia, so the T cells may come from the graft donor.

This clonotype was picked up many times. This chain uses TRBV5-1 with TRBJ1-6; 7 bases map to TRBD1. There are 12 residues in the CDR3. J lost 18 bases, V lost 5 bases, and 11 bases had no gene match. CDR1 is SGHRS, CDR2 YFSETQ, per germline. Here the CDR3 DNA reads TGCGCCAGCAGACACCGGACAGGAGGGTACCACTTT. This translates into CASRHRTGGYHF.

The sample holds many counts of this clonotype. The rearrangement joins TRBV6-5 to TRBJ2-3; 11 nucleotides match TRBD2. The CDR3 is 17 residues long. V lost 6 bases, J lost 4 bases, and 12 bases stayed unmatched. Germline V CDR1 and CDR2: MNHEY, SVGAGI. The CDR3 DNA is TGTGCCAGCAGCCCCGGGGTAGCTAGCGGGGGGTCAGATACGCAGTATTTT. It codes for CASSPGVASGGSDTQYF.

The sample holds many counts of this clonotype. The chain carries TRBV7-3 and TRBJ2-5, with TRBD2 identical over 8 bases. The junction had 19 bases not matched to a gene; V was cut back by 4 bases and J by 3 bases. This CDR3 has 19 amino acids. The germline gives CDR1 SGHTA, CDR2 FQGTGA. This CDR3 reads CASSSLPDSTGTRKETQYF. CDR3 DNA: TGTGCCAGCAGCTCCCTCCCGGATTCGACCGGGACTAGAAAAGAGACCCAGTACTTC.

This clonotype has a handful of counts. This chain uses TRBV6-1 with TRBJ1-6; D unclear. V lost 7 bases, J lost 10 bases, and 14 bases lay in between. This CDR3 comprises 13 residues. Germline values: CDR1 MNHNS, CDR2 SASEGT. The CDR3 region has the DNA TGTGCCAGCAAAAGTCGGATCGACTCACCCCTCCACTTT. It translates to CASKSRIDSPLHF.

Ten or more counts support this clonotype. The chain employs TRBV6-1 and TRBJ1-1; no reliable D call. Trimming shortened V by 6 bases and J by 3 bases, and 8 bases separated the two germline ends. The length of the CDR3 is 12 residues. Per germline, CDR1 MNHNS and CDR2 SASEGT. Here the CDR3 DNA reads TGTGCCAGCAGGCGACTTTACACTGAAGCTTTCTTT. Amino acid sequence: CASRRLYTEAFF.